This T cell receptor beta chain was found in a study of PD-1 blockade in classical Hodgkin lymphoma. The V and J ends lost 2 bases and 5 bases respectively, with 4 bases between them. Germline values: CDR1 MNHNS, CDR2 SASEGT. This CDR3 is 12 amino acids long. The time point was: cycle 4 day 1 (C4D1), after less than 7 weeks of nivolumab. Relapse after autologous stem cell transplantation occurred in every patient, and brentuximab vedotin exposure varied. The data were produced by immunoSEQ multiplex PCR, yet TCRdb's version contains in-frame clones alone and is incomplete. This sample has some 48,000 clones, with around 80% found just once.

The chain employs TRBV6-1 and TRBJ1-5; the D is unclear. This TCR came from a human donor with classical Hodgkin lymphoma. Sequenced here: peripheral blood mononuclear cells (PBMCs), sampled before the fourth cycle of nivolumab. The CDR3 bases are TGTGCCAGCAGTGAACTCCATCAGCCCCAGCATTTT. This gives the protein CASSELHQPQHF.